Included here is one TCR beta chain sequence, with context. Its target is unknown. CDR1 SGDLS and CDR2 YYNGEE come from the germline V gene. J lost 4 bases, V lost 0 bases, and 8 bases had no gene match. The CDR3 loop spans 17 amino acids. This entry belongs to a study of spatial heterogeneity in lung cancer. Study in general: Follow-up PBMC samples were sequenced when available, at a median of roughly 2 years after resection. Regarding the study as a whole: Blood carried ubiquitous expanded tumor TCRs more at resection than follow-up.

Time point denoted: blood at routine non-recurrence follow-up after resection. A unique molecular identifier was carried by every single TCR cDNA molecule. TCRdb reprocessed the 5' RACE reads via MiXCR and lists one record per CDR3 protein. Among 110,000 or so distinct CDR3 sequences listed, roughly a tenth were seen once. This chain links TRBV9 with TRBJ2-3, with TRBD2 matching 10 bases. The material sequenced was PBMCs, taken at follow-up. The origin of this receptor is a female donor with early-stage non-small cell lung cancer. Here the CDR3 DNA reads TGTGCCAGCAGCGTAGGTCCTAGCGGGAGTAGAGCAGATACGCAGTATTTT. Its translation is CASSVGPSGSRADTQYF.